This TCR beta chain was identified during a study of blood T cell repertoires in COVID-19. Study-level information: Sites across the United States, Italy and Spain contributed samples from acute and convalescent COVID-19. T cells, B-cell-depleted T cells, or PBMCs provided the cDNA or gDNA that served as material.

Study processing details: Reference gene primers were amplified, and this amplification served to estimate nucleated cell counts. Profiling relied on immunoSEQ multiplex PCR, and the TCRdb table lists in-frame clones only, not all of them. The V and J calls and clone size were taken over from that table, and D and trimming were inferred from the DNA. The sample includes about 110,000 clones, about 89% of them seen just once. The CDR3 has 14 amino acids. The V and J ends lost 3 bases and 5 bases respectively, with 15 bases between them. The germline V gene has CDR1 GTSNPN and CDR2 SVGIG (reference sequence).

The sequencing input was peripheral blood. This sequence joins TRBV30 and TRBJ2-3, with D possibly matching TRBD2 (6 bases). The receptor was derived from a man aged 35 to 55 with acute or convalescent COVID-19. The CDR3 sequence: CAWRLGGAKDTQYF. CDR3 bases: TGTGCCTGGAGATTAGGAGGGGCAAAAGATACGCAGTATTTT.